This entry lists 18 T cell receptor beta chains sequenced from one sample in a study of blood T cell repertoires in COVID-19. Using immunoSEQ multiplex PCR, the repertoire was profiled, and TCRdb retains in-frame clones only, with some absent. The table records under 250,000 clones, 70% to 90% of them present only once. Sequenced input: peripheral blood. These receptor sequences come from a man in his forties with acute or convalescent COVID-19.

The chain carries TRBV9 and TRBJ2-5; 15 bases map to TRBD2. Germline V gene sequence: CDR1 SGDLS, CDR2 YYNGEE. CDR3 size: 18 residues. J gave up 5 bases and V 0 bases, and 8 bases lay outside the gene matches. The CDR3 sequence is CASSVAGLAGGQGETQYF. In DNA, the CDR3 is TGTGCCAGCAGCGTAGCGGGACTAGCGGGAGGCCAGGGGGAGACCCAGTACTTC.

J is TRBJ2-7 and V is TRBV7-2; TRBD1 agrees at 9 bases. The trim removed 3 bases at V and 5 bases at J, leaving 8 bases unmatched. The germline V gene has CDR1 SGHTA and CDR2 FQGNSA. The CDR3 runs to 15 residues. The CDR3 here is CASSFGDRENDEQYF. The CDR3 DNA reads as TGTGCCAGCAGCTTTGGGGACAGGGAAAACGACGAGCAGTACTTC.

The chain combines TRBV2 with TRBJ2-1; TRBD2 might be the D (5 bases). Germline CDR1 SNHLY, CDR2 FYNNEI. The CDR3 is 15 amino acids. Between the trimmed V and J ends, which lost 5 bases and 2 bases, there was a span of 13 bases. DNA of the CDR3: TGTGCCAGCAGTATCCCAGCGGACCCCTACAATGAGCAGTTCTTC. Its protein product is CASSIPADPYNEQFF.

The V gene is TRBV28, the J gene TRBJ2-3, with TRBD2 identical over 13 bases. Trimming cost V 8 bases and J 8 bases; bases outside gene matches: 10. This CDR3 is built from 15 residues. The V gene's germline CDR1 is MDHEN and CDR2 SYDVKM. DNA of the CDR3: TGTGCCAGCGTTCCGGGACTAGCGGGACAGGGTACGCAGTATTTT. This gives the protein CASVPGLAGQGTQYF.

Comments on this clone: Distinct nucleotide sequences in the sample also encode this CDR3. The chain joins TRBV5-1 to TRBJ2-3; a weak D match, TRBD1 (5 bases). Germline-derived CDR1 and CDR2 are SGHRS and YFSETQ. V shed 2 bases and J shed 2 bases, with 9 bases lying between them. CDR3 length: 14 amino acids. The CDR3 is CASSLDSSTDTQYF. The DNA for the CDR3 is TGCGCCAGCAGCTTAGACAGCTCCACAGATACGCAGTATTTT.

V usage is TRBV4-1 and J usage is TRBJ2-7, with no clear D. The CDR3 loop spans 14 amino acids. The V gene lost 1 base and the J gene lost 1 base, with 8 bases spanning the gap. Germline loops: CDR1 MGHRA, CDR2 YSYEKL. The CDR3 DNA is TGCGCCAGCAGCCAAGTGGTTAGATCCTACGAGCAGTACTTC. Residues: CASSQVVRSYEQYF.

The chain recombines TRBV6-5 with TRBJ2-1; D possibly corresponds to TRBD2 (5 bases). Looked up from germline, CDR1 is MNHEY and CDR2 is SVGAGI. The CDR3 extends over 15 amino acids. The V end was cut by 2 bases, the J end by 2 bases, with 10 bases between. The CDR3 DNA sequence: TGTGCCAGCAGTTACGAGCTAGCAGCCTACAATGAGCAGTTCTTC. This gives the protein CASSYELAAYNEQFF.

The V and J genes are TRBV6-6 and TRBJ1-5; unclear D gene. The V end was cut by 2 bases, the J end by 5 bases, with 4 bases between. Germline assignment: CDR1 MNHNY and CDR2 SVGAGI (reference sequence). This CDR3 comprises 12 residues. CDR3 sequence (DNA): TGTGCCAGCAGTTACATAGATCAGCCCCAGCATTTT. The encoded protein is CASSYIDQPQHF.

The chain uses TRBV5-4 and TRBJ2-3, with 13 nucleotides matching TRBD2. V lost 1 base to trimming and J lost 5 bases; unmatched junction nucleotides: 4. CDR1 and CDR2 (germline): SGHNT, YYREEE (reference sequence). The length of the CDR3 is 16 residues. The chain's CDR3 is CASSLPGLAGVDTQYF. CDR3 DNA sequence: TGTGCCAGCAGCTTGCCCGGACTAGCGGGAGTAGATACGCAGTATTTT.

J is TRBJ2-3 and V is TRBV7-6; 11 bases match TRBD2. Germline trimming cut 5 bases from V and 5 bases from J; bases unmatched to any gene: 3. CDR3 length: 14 amino acids. CDR1 is SGHVS, CDR2 FNYEAQ, per germline. The CDR3 here is CASSRSGRVDTQYF. CDR3 nucleotide sequence: TGTGCCAGCAGCCGTAGCGGGAGGGTAGATACGCAGTATTTT.

The chain combines TRBV7-2 with TRBJ2-7, with 13 bases fitting TRBD2. Germline CDR1 reads SGHTA; CDR2 reads FQGNSA. V dropped 6 bases and J dropped 2; count of bases not matched to a gene: 4. The CDR3 contains 15 residues. The CDR3: CASRTSGRPPYEQYF. The CDR3 DNA follows: TGTGCCAGCAGGACTAGCGGGAGGCCACCCTACGAGCAGTACTTC. The variable domain in full, completed from reference TRBV7-2 and TRBJ2-7, reads GAGVSQSPSNKVTEKGKDVELRCDPISGHTALYWYRQSLGQGLEFLIYFQGNSAPDKSGLPSDRFSAERTGGSVSTLTIQRTQQEDSAVYLCASRTSGRPPYEQYFGPGTRLTVT.

A word on this clone: A junction end diverges from the germline sequence, so it may reflect a read error. The J gene is TRBJ2-5, the V gene TRBV7-7; a possible D gene is TRBD2 (6 bases). Looked up from germline, CDR1 is SSHAT and CDR2 is FNYEAQ (reference sequence). The CDR3 runs to 15 residues. The CDR3 reads CASSPFIAAQETQYF. DNA for the CDR3: TGTGCTAGCAGTCCCTTCATAGCGGCTCAAGAGACCCAGTACTTC.

The chain recombines TRBV7-2 with TRBJ1-2, with TRBD1 identical over 7 bases. The V gene end was trimmed by 5 bases and the J gene end by 4 bases; junction bases not matched to a gene: 16. The V gene's germline CDR1 is SGHTA and CDR2 FQGNSA. CDR3 length equals 17 residues. For the CDR3, the DNA is TGTGCCAGCAGCCCAGGACAGGCTTGGAGCCTCGCCTATGGCTACACCTTC. It codes for CASSPGQAWSLAYGYTF.

The chain recombines TRBV9 with TRBJ1-2; 7 bases line up with TRBD1. The CDR3 is 15 amino acids. The V gene end was trimmed by 3 bases and the J gene end by 5 bases; junction bases not matched to a gene: 10. Per germline, CDR1 SGDLS and CDR2 YYNGEE. CDR3 region: CASSARGGGGYGYTF. The CDR3 bases are TGTGCCAGCAGCGCCCGCGGAGGGGGCGGATATGGCTACACCTTC.

This clone came up once. Here the CDR3 DNA reads TGTGCCAGCAGTGGGGGACTAGCACACACAGATACGCAGTATTTT. It yields the protein CASSGGLAHTDTQYF. The chain combines TRBV2 with TRBJ2-3, with TRBD2 matching over 9 bases. The germline V gene encodes CDR1 SNHLY and CDR2 FYNNEI. V lost 4 bases to trimming and J lost 2 bases; unmatched junction nucleotides: 4. The CDR3 sequence is 15 residues long.

The genes are TRBV3-1 (or the pseudogene TRBV3-2) and TRBJ2-7, with D hard to call. Per germline, CDR1 LGHDT and CDR2 YNNKEL (reference sequence). The CDR3 is 12 residues long. The ends were cut back, 4 bases at V and 2 bases at J, with 6 bases in the middle. CDR3 nucleotide sequence: TGTGCCAGCAGCCCAACACCCTACGAGCAGTACTTC. It encodes CASSPTPYEQYF.

This CDR3 is CASSSLNQPQHF. In DNA, the CDR3 is TGTGCCAGCAGTTCCCTTAATCAGCCCCAGCATTTT. This chain uses TRBV6-5 with TRBJ1-5, with unresolved D. V lost 4 bases and J lost 4, with 5 bases in between. Germline CDR1 is MNHEY and CDR2 is SVGAGI. The CDR3 has 12 amino acids.

The chain couples TRBV7-8 to TRBJ1-6; D remains unclear. V was clipped by 5 bases and J by 0 bases, with 17 bases between them. Germline CDR1 reads SGHVS; CDR2 reads FQNEAQ. The CDR3 is 18 amino acids. The CDR3 coding sequence is TGTGCCAGCAGCAACCCTCTGGAGGCAAGCTCCTATAATTCACCCCTCCACTTT. This sequence encodes CASSNPLEASSYNSPLHF.